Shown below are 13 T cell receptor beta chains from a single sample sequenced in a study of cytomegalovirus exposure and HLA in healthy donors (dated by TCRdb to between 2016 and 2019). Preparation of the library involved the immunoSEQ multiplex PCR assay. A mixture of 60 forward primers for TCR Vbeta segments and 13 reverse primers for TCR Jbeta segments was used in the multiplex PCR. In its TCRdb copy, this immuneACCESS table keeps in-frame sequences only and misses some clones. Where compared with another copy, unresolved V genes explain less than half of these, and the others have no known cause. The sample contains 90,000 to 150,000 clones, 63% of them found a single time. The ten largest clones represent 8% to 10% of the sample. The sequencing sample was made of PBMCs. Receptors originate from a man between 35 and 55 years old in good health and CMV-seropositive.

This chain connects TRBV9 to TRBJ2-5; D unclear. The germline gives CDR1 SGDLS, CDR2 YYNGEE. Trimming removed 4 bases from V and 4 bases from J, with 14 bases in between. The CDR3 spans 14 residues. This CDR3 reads CASSTLVVPETQYF. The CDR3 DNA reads TGTGCCAGCAGCACTCTCGTAGTTCCAGAGACCCAGTACTTC.

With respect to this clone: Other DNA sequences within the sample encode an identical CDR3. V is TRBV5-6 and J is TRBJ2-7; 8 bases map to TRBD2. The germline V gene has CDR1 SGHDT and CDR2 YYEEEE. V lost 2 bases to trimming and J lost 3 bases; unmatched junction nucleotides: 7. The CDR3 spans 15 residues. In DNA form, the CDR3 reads TGTGCCAGCAGCTTCGGATTAGCGGGGCACTACGAGCAGTACTTC. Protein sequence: CASSFGLAGHYEQYF. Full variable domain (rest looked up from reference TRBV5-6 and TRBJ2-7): DAGVTQSPTHLIKTRGQQVTLRCSPKSGHDTVSWYQQALGQGPQFIFQYYEEEERQRGNFPDRFSGHQFPNYSSELNVNALLLGDSALYLCASSFGLAGHYEQYFGPGTRLTVT.

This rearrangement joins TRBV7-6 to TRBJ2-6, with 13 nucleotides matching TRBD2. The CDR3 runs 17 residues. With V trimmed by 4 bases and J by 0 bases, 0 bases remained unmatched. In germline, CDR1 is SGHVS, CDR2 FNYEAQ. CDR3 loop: CASSWTSGSSGANVLTF. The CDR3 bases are TGTGCCAGCAGCTGGACTAGCGGGAGCTCTGGGGCCAACGTCCTGACTTTC.

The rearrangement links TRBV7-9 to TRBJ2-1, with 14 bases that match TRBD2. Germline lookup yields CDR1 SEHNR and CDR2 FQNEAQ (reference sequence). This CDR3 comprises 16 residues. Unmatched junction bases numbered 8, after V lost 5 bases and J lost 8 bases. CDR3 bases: TGTGCCAGCAGCATGACTAGCGGGGGGGCCACGGATGAGCAGTTCTTC. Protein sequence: CASSMTSGGATDEQFF.

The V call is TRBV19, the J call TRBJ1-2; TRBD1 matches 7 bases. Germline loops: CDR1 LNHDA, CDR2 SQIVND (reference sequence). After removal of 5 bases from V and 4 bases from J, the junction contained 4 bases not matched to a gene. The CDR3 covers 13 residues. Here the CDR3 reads CASSDRDSYGYTF. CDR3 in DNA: TGTGCCAGTAGTGACCGGGACAGCTATGGCTACACCTTC.

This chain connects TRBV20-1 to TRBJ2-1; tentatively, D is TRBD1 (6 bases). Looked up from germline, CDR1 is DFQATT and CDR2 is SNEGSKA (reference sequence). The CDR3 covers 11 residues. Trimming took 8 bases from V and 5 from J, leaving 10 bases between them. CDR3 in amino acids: CSSGDHNEQFF. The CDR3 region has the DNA TGCAGTTCAGGGGACCACAATGAGCAGTTCTTC.

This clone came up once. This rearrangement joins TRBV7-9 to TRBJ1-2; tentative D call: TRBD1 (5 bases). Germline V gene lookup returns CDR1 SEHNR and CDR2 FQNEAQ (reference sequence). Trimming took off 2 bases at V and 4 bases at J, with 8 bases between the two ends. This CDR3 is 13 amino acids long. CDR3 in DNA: TGTGCCAGCAGCTTAACAGGTTTCTATGGCTACACCTTC. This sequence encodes CASSLTGFYGYTF.

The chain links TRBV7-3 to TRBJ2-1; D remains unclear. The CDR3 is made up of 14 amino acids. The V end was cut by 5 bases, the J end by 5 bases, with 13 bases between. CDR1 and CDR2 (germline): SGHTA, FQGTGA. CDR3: CASSPTGGNNEQFF. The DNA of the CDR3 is TGTGCCAGCAGCCCCACCGGCGGAAACAATGAGCAGTTCTTC.

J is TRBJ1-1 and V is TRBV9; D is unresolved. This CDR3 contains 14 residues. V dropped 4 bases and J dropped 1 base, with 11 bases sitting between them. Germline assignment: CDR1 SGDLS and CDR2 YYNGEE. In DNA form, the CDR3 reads TGTGCCAGCAGCATGGACTGGCAGAACACTGAAGCTTTCTTT. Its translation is CASSMDWQNTEAFF.

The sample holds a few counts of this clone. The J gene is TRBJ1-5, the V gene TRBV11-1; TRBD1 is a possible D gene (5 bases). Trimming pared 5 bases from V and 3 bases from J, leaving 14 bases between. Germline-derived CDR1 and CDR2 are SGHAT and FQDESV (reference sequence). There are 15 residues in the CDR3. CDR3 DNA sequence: TGTGCCAGCAGCCCAGGGCCCGGAAACAATCAGCCCCAGCATTTT. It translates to CASSPGPGNNQPQHF.

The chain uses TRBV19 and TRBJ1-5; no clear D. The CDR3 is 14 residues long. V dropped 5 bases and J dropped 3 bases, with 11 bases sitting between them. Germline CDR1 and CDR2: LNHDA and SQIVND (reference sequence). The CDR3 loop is CASSDPTHNQPQHF. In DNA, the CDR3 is TGTGCCAGTAGTGACCCGACTCACAATCAGCCCCAGCATTTT.

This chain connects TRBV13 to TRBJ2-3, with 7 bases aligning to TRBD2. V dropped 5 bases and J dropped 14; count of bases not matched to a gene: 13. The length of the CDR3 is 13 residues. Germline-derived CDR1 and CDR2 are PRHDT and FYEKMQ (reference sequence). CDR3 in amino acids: CASSTLEGLRWYF. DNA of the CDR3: TGTGCCAGCAGCACCCTCGAGGGACTACGATGGTATTTT. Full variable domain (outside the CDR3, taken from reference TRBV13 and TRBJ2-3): AAGVIQSPRHLIKEKRETATLKCYPIPRHDTVYWYQQGPGQDPQFLISFYEKMQSDKGSIPDRFSAQQFSDYHSELNMSSLELGDSALYFCASSTLEGLRWYFGPGTRLTVL.

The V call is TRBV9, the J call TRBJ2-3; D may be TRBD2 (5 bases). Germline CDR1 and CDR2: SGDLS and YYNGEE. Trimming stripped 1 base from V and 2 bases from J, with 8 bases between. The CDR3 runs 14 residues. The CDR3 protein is CASSVTGYTDTQYF. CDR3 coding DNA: TGTGCCAGCAGCGTAACGGGATACACAGATACGCAGTATTTT.